What follows are 4 T cell receptor beta chains derived from one specimen sequenced in a study of blood T cell repertoires in COVID-19. Assay: immunoSEQ multiplex PCR; the TCRdb copy retains only in-frame clones and omits some. Here the sample spans 110,000 or so clones, approximately 84% being singletons. The source material was peripheral blood. These receptors originate from a woman in her thirties or forties with acute or convalescent COVID-19.

V usage is TRBV5-5 and J usage is TRBJ1-2; D possibly corresponds to TRBD1 (5 bases). The CDR3 is 12 residues long. V shed 2 bases and J shed 4 bases, with 6 bases lying between them. The germline V gene encodes CDR1 SGHKS and CDR2 YYEKEE (reference sequence). For the CDR3, the DNA is TGTGCCAGCAGCTTAAGGGGCTATGGCTACACCTTC. It translates to CASSLRGYGYTF.

The genes are TRBV19 and TRBJ1-2; TRBD1 matches at 8 bases. The germline CDR1 and CDR2 sequences are LNHDA and SQIVND (reference sequence). The CDR3 covers 13 residues. The J segment lost 6 bases and the V segment lost 5 bases, leaving 5 bases of the junction unmatched. The CDR3, as DNA: TGTGCCAGTAGTGCCCTACAGGGGGATGGCTACACCTTC. Translating gives CASSALQGDGYTF.

The V gene is TRBV6-5, the J gene TRBJ1-2, with D unclear. The CDR3 is made up of 13 amino acids. Germline assignment: CDR1 MNHEY and CDR2 SVGAGI. Trimming shortened V by 10 bases and J by 4 bases, and 16 bases separated the two germline ends. CDR3: CATATPGPYGYTF. The CDR3 coding sequence is TGTGCCACCGCAACCCCAGGTCCCTATGGCTACACCTTC.

The CDR3 nucleotides read TGTGCCAGCAGCCAAGAAGCGGGGGGGACGCAGTATTTT. This codes for CASSQEAGGTQYF. The rearrangement links TRBV4-2 to TRBJ2-3, with 10 bases matching TRBD2. Germline CDR1 is LGHNA and CDR2 is YNFKEQ. This CDR3 has 13 amino acids. With 0 bases clipped from V and 9 bases from J, the junction kept 0 bases outside the gene matches.